This T cell receptor beta chain was sequenced in a study of blood T cell repertoires in COVID-19. The method was immunoSEQ multiplex PCR; TCRdb's version includes in-frame clones alone and lacks a portion of them. This sample carries about 55,000 clones, 80% to 85% of them seen once, and the ten largest clones take about 2%. Germline CDR1 and CDR2: SGDLS and YYNGEE. Trimming at V came to 4 bases and at J to 5 bases, leaving 11 bases not matched to a gene. This CDR3 has 16 residues. The chain recombines TRBV9 with TRBJ2-2; 7 bases agree with TRBD1. Sequencing was done on a sample of peripheral blood. The source is a woman aged 55-69 years with acute or convalescent COVID-19. The CDR3 reads CASSLTGTVGTGELFF. The CDR3, as DNA: TGTGCCAGCAGCCTTACCGGGACAGTTGGGACCGGGGAGCTGTTTTTT.